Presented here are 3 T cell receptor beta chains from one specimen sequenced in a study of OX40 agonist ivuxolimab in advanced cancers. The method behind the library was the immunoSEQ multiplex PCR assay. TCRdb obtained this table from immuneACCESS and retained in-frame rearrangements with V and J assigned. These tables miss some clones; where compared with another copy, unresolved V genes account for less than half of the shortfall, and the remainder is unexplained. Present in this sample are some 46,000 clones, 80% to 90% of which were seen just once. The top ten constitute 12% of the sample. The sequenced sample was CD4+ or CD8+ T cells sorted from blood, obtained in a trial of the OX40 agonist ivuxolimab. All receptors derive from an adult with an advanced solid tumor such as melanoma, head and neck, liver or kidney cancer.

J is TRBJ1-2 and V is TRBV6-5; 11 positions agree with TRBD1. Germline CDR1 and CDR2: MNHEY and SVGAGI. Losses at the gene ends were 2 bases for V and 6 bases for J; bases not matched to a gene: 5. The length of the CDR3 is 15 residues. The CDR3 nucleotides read TGTGCCAGCAGTTACCTGGACAGGGGGCGTGATGGCTACACCTTC. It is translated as CASSYLDRGRDGYTF.

The CDR3 loop reads CASSPRGRISTDTQYF. CDR3 nucleotides: TGTGCCAGCAGCCCCCGGGGACGGATTTCAACAGATACGCAGTATTTT. The V call is TRBV7-9, the J call TRBJ2-3, with D tentatively TRBD1 or TRBD2 (5 bases each). Per the germline V gene, CDR1 is SEHNR and CDR2 is FQNEAQ (reference sequence). The CDR3 has 16 residues. V gave up 5 bases and J gave up 3 bases, with 18 bases separating them.

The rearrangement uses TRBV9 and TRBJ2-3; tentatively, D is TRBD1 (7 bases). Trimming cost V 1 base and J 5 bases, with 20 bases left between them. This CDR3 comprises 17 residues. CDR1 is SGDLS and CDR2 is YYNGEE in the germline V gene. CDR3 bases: TGTGCCAGCAGCGTACGCGGGACCGGGACAGTTGAAGATACGCAGTATTTT. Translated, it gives CASSVRGTGTVEDTQYF.